These T cell receptor beta chains were read from a single sample in a study of blood T cell repertoires in COVID-19. Using immunoSEQ multiplex PCR, the repertoire was profiled, and TCRdb retains in-frame clones only, with some absent. The sample records about 180,000 clones, almost 85% being singletons. The source material was peripheral blood. The receptors derive from a man aged 18 to 30 with active or convalescent COVID-19. Each CDR3 is given without its conserved first and last residue. The D gene is left open where the match is weak.

-	TRBV5-5	ASRGTDNTGELF
TRBD1	TRBV19	ASSIGGRGHLFNSNQPQH
-	TRBV6-5	ASSYIGRDGYT
-	TRBV5-4	ASSSTSDYGYT
TRBD2	TRBV18	ASSPGTSSYEQY
-	TRBV10-3	AISEWAISSNQPQH
TRBD2	TRBV6-5	ASIPRGVGYEQY
TRBD2	TRBV19	ASSTAGGSYEQY
TRBD1	TRBV7-8	ASSLSSGQELYEQY
-	TRBV19	ASSEGHSIRADTQY
-	TRBV7-2	ASSFSGHTGQPQH
-	TRBV19	ASSILQYNSPLH
-	TRBV5-4	ASNRDSYEQY
-	TRBV21-1	ASSNTPARVRIYSGANVLT
-	TRBV6-4	ASSEVGGSNQPQH
TRBD1	TRBV18	ASSPILSHWDRGPTSHTNEKLF
-	TRBV4-1	ASSHDRQRGNEKLF
-	TRBV5-4	ASSWGGLINEQF
TRBD2	TRBV5-1	ASSLDPSGGSTDTQY
-	TRBV29-1	SVEGVGQSYEQY
TRBD1	TRBV5-4	ASSSDRGYTDTQY
TRBD2	TRBV5-6	ASSPPGLDEQY
-	TRBV13	ASSRGGRNSPLH
TRBD2	TRBV7-2	ASSTRTSVEQY
-	TRBV7-2	ASSLVAGANEKLF
-	TRBV2	ASLAGHSFYEQY
-	TRBV28	ASSFIRATNEKLF
TRBD1	TRBV10-2	ASSESIETGGGFSPLH
TRBD2	TRBV6-5	ASSYSGLAGYNEQF
-	TRBV5-4	ASSLRRVLDTQY
TRBD1	TRBV9	ASSRTGTEEKLF
-	TRBV6-2/TRBV6-3	ASSYSGARMSNQPQH
-	TRBV19	ASSIFEGQPQH
TRBD1	TRBV5-6	ASSLLSGGESEQF
-	TRBV6-1	ASSENYQGGVETQY
TRBD1	TRBV15	ATSRSDRGNTEAF
-	TRBV6-6	ASSYEAYTGKYEQY
TRBD1	TRBV5-1	ASSYLPGQGSEQY
-	TRBV7-2	ASSLDPGTNEKLF
TRBD1	TRBV11-3	ASSPGQGNEQF
-	TRBV7-6	ASSRGSGNEKLF
TRBD2	TRBV7-2	ASSIEGSGGGNFQTQY
TRBD1	TRBV2	GSLRDRGYNEQF
TRBD2	TRBV3-1/TRBV3-2	ASSHLTSGEF
TRBD2	TRBV7-3	ASSRGESLGDTQY
TRBD2	TRBV7-2	ASSWTSGSYEQY
-	TRBV19	ASTRSTGTHEQY